A single sample gave rise to the 20 T cell receptor beta chains below, sequenced in a study of T-cell reconstitution after alpha-beta-depleted transplantation in children. Unique molecular identifiers were used in preparing the TCRbeta library. TCRdb fed the PCR reads into MiXCR, producing one record per CDR3 protein. This table holds a few hundred thousand distinct CDR3 sequences, more than 9% found once. The material sequenced was PBMCs from the stem cell graft donor, taken from the stem cell graft. These receptors came from a human donor who donated a stem cell graft to a child with SCID.

The J gene is TRBJ2-3, the V gene TRBV11-2, with 10 bases fitting TRBD1. Looked up from germline, CDR1 is SGHAT and CDR2 is FQNNGV. The CDR3 runs to 16 residues. Trimming at V came to 3 bases and at J to 5 bases, leaving 8 bases not matched to a gene. CDR3 sequence (DNA): TGTGCCAGCAGCTTTTATGGGACAGGGGAAAGAGATACGCAGTATTTT. It encodes CASSFYGTGERDTQYF. The whole variable domain, remainder taken from reference TRBV11-2 and TRBJ2-3, is EAGVAQSPRYKIIEKRQSVAFWCNPISGHATLYWYQQILGQGPKLLIQFQNNGVVDDSQLPKDRFSAERLKGVDSTLKIQPAKLEDSAVYLCASSFYGTGERDTQYFGPGTRLTVL.

This chain links TRBV7-9 with TRBJ2-3; D is possibly TRBD2 (5 bases). CDR1 SEHNR and CDR2 FQNEAQ come from the germline V gene (reference sequence). The V end lost 5 bases, the J end lost 5 bases, and 17 bases lay between the germline ends. CDR3 length: 15 residues. CDR3 coding DNA: TGTGCCAGCAGCGGCGGCGAGGGTCCGGGAGATACGCAGTATTTT. Its protein is CASSGGEGPGDTQYF.

Comments on this clonotype: A junction boundary mismatches the germline segment, possibly from a read error. This rearrangement joins TRBV9 to TRBJ2-2, with D perhaps TRBD2 (6 bases). The CDR3 is 17 amino acids. CDR1 SGDLS and CDR2 YYNGEE come from the germline V gene. CDR3 sequence: CASSPIPGTSNTVELFF. The CDR3 nucleotides read TGTGCCAGCAGCCCCATCCCCGGGACTTCGAACACCGTGGAGCTGTTTTTT.

This clonotype was recorded a few times. The rearrangement joins TRBV10-3 to TRBJ2-5; maybe TRBD1 (5 bases). Trimming took off 3 bases at V and 1 base at J, with 12 bases between the two ends. The CDR3 spans 15 residues. Germline V gives CDR1 ENHRY, CDR2 SYGVKD. This CDR3 reads CAISDGHHFQETQYF. DNA for the CDR3: TGTGCCATCAGTGATGGACACCACTTCCAAGAGACCCAGTACTTC.

The chain uses TRBV24-1 and TRBJ2-1; D is uncertain. V gave up 10 bases and J gave up 0 bases, with 12 bases separating them. CDR3 length equals 14 residues. Per germline, CDR1 KGHDR and CDR2 SFDVKD. The CDR3 DNA is TGTGCCACTTCGAGTGCTAGCTCCTACAATGAGCAGTTCTTC. This gives the protein CATSSASSYNEQFF.

CDR3 region: CASSGDFNYGYTF. As DNA, the CDR3 is TGTGCCAGCAGTGGGGATTTTAACTATGGCTACACCTTC. This chain links TRBV12-3 or TRBV12-4 with TRBJ1-2; the D is unclear. The V and J ends lost 5 bases and 1 base respectively, with 8 bases between them. CDR3 length equals 13 residues.

This clonotype was seen repeatedly, ten times or more. V and J are TRBV20-1 and TRBJ2-3; the match to TRBD1 covers 8 bases. The CDR3 runs 13 residues. Germline CDR1 DFQATT, CDR2 SNEGSKA (reference sequence). J lost 5 bases, V lost 6 bases, and 7 bases had no gene match. The CDR3 DNA is TGCAGTGCCCCAGTGACAGGGGTAGATACGCAGTATTTT. This translates into CSAPVTGVDTQYF.

The table lists this clonotype with a few counts. The chain couples TRBV6-2 or TRBV6-3 to TRBJ2-2; D ambiguous. The germline V gene encodes CDR1 MNHEY and CDR2 SVGEGT. The CDR3 sequence is 12 residues long. V gave up 6 bases and J gave up 5 bases, with 7 bases separating them. DNA for the CDR3: TGTGCCAGCAGGGGTCCTACCGGGGAGCTGTTTTTT. Protein product: CASRGPTGELFF.

This clonotype was observed a few times. This chain uses TRBV19 with TRBJ2-7, with D hard to call. The CDR3 consists of 11 residues. Germline V gene data show CDR1 as LNHDA and CDR2 as SQIVND (reference sequence). V dropped 11 bases and J dropped 6 bases, with 14 bases sitting between them. The CDR3 DNA reads as TGTGCCTCAAGTTCCGGTCGCGAGCAGTACTTC. It translates to CASSSGREQYF.

This chain joins TRBV5-1 and TRBJ2-1; 8 nucleotides agree with TRBD1. J was trimmed by 10 bases and V by 2 bases; bases with no gene match: 20. Germline-derived CDR1 and CDR2 are SGHRS and YFSETQ. There are 18 residues in the CDR3. CDR3 sequence (DNA): TGCGCCAGCAGCTTCGAGTACAGGGGGACTTCCGATGGGCGGGAGCAGTTCTTC. It encodes CASSFEYRGTSDGREQFF.

The DNA of the CDR3 is TGCAGTGCTAGTTGGCGATCAGGCGCAGATACGCAGTATTTT. Translating gives CSASWRSGADTQYF. The genes are TRBV20-1 and TRBJ2-3, with no clear D. The germline V gene has CDR1 DFQATT and CDR2 SNEGSKA (reference sequence). V gave up 3 bases and J gave up 4 bases, with 14 bases separating them. This CDR3 contains 14 residues.

The sample holds a few counts of this clonotype. The rearrangement joins TRBV20-1 to TRBJ2-3, with D maybe TRBD1 (6 bases). The germline gives CDR1 DFQATT, CDR2 SNEGSKA (reference sequence). V gave up 0 bases and J gave up 0 bases, with 13 bases separating them. The length of the CDR3 is 16 residues. The chain's CDR3 is CSARDIRGTSTDTQYF. The CDR3 nucleotides are TGCAGTGCTAGAGATATCAGGGGCACTAGCACAGATACGCAGTATTTT.

The chain links TRBV3-1 to TRBJ1-6; D is uncertain. This CDR3 is built from 13 residues. The germline V gene encodes CDR1 LGHDT and CDR2 YNNKEL (reference sequence). The V and J ends lost 0 bases and 8 bases respectively, with 5 bases between them. CDR3: CASSQDRYSPLHF. CDR3 DNA sequence: TGTGCCAGCAGCCAAGACCGATATTCACCCCTCCACTTT.

The V and J genes are TRBV4-1 and TRBJ2-7, with D hard to call. The CDR3 runs 17 residues. Deletions cut 0 bases from V and 2 bases from J, with 17 bases between. Germline CDR1 is MGHRA and CDR2 is YSYEKL. CDR3: CASSQEWVWHYAYEQYF. CDR3 nucleotide sequence: TGCGCCAGCAGCCAAGAGTGGGTATGGCACTACGCCTACGAGCAGTACTTC.

This clonotype showed up just a few times. The chain combines TRBV12-3 or TRBV12-4 with TRBJ2-2, with D perhaps matching TRBD1 (6 bases). V was cut by 6 bases and J by 5 bases, with 16 bases left in between. The CDR3 loop spans 15 amino acids. The chain's CDR3 is CASSLTGLGTGELFF. The CDR3 bases are TGTGCCAGCAGCCTAACAGGGCTGGGGACCGGGGAGCTGTTTTTT.

The chain recombines TRBV27 with TRBJ1-5; D is uncertain. The V gene lost 3 bases and the J gene lost 2 bases, with 8 bases spanning the gap. CDR1 is MNHEY, CDR2 SMNVEV, per germline (reference sequence). This CDR3 has 14 amino acids. In DNA, the CDR3 is TGTGCCAGCAGTTTGGTTGGTGGCAATCAGCCCCAGCATTTT. Protein sequence: CASSLVGGNQPQHF.

This clonotype was picked up a small number of times. This sequence joins TRBV5-1 and TRBJ2-3; weak D call: TRBD1 (6 bases). The CDR3 is 16 residues long. Trimming took 3 bases from V and 7 from J, leaving 21 bases between them. CDR1 is SGHRS, CDR2 YFSETQ, per germline. Here the CDR3 DNA reads TGCGCCAGCAGCTCCCGGACAGAAGCAAAGGGTAATACGCAGTATTTT. Translation gives CASSSRTEAKGNTQYF.

The chain uses TRBV7-9 and TRBJ2-1, with D unclear. This CDR3 comprises 15 residues. V was pared by 3 bases and J by 7 bases, with 16 bases between. Per germline, CDR1 SEHNR and CDR2 FQNEAQ (reference sequence). The CDR3 coding sequence is TGTGCCAGCAGCTTCGATATCGTTTTCGGTAATGAGCAGTTCTTC. Translation gives CASSFDIVFGNEQFF.

This clonotype was recorded at least ten times. This rearrangement joins TRBV27 to TRBJ2-1; the D call may be TRBD1 or TRBD2 (5 bases each). Germline V gives CDR1 MNHEY, CDR2 SMNVEV (reference sequence). The ends were cut back, 6 bases at V and 6 bases at J, with 9 bases in the middle. This CDR3 comprises 12 residues. The CDR3 loop is CASRGRTNEQFF. DNA for the CDR3: TGTGCCAGCAGGGGACGGACCAATGAGCAGTTCTTC.

This clonotype was detected a few times. The chain uses TRBV15 and TRBJ2-7, with D possibly TRBD1 on 6 matching bases. This CDR3 region has 14 residues. The germline V and J ends were trimmed by 0 bases and 4 bases, with 10 bases remaining between them. Germline CDR1 reads LNHNV; CDR2 reads YYDKDF (reference sequence). The CDR3 sequence: CATSREGQGYEQYF. CDR3 bases: TGTGCCACCAGCAGAGAGGGCCAGGGGTACGAGCAGTACTTC.